This T cell receptor beta chain emerged from a study of CD8 T cells in ankylosing spondylitis. Study conclusions and caveats: Within matched ankylosing spondylitis synovial fluid, disease-linked clones were reportedly significantly enriched. Blood from ankylosing spondylitis patients appeared to carry a characteristic roughly 8-variant TCR beta motif. Clones that were linked to disease were CD8+ and were relatively rare in peripheral blood.

This clonotype was detected ten times or more. Its antigen is not identified. Quantitative 5'-RACE with molecular barcodes produced the TCR beta libraries. From the 5' RACE reads, TCRdb called clonotypes with MiXCR, one entry per CDR3 protein. The data show roughly 230,000 distinct CDR3 sequences, 7% to 10% seen once. Trimming took off 10 bases at V and 6 bases at J, with 13 bases between the two ends. The CDR3 is made up of 12 amino acids. The TCR was taken from a female donor with ankylosing spondylitis or in good health (not recorded which). Sequencing input: blood, either unsorted or a sorted T cell fraction (not recorded which). V is TRBV12-3 or TRBV12-4 and J is TRBJ2-1; D is ambiguous. Written as DNA, the CDR3 is TGTGCCATTACGCTAGGCGGCAATGAGCAGTTCTTC. This codes for CAITLGGNEQFF.